These T cell receptor beta chains were read from a single sample in a study of blood T cells in healthy people across ages. TCRdb itself ran the 5' RACE reads through MiXCR, one entry per CDR3 protein. This sample has some 1,500,000 distinct CDR3 sequences, with approximately 43% found just once. The specimen sequenced was blood. The receptors here all came from a woman younger than 35 in good health. Each CDR3 is given with its conserved first and last residue. A D gene is named only where the DNA matches it firmly. Clone size is given for some rows only: seen once, a few or many times, or a class if the clone is expanded.

V gene,clone size,D gene,J gene,CDR3 protein,CDR3 DNA
TRBV7-2,few,-,TRBJ2-7,CASSLMARTSVTYSYEQYF,TGTGCCAGCAGCTTAATGGCCAGGACGTCGGTTACCTACTCCTACGAGCAGTACTTC
TRBV20-1,-,-,TRBJ1-1,CSASGGARYTEAFF,TGCAGTGCTAGTGGGGGGGCGCGTTACACTGAAGCTTTCTTT
TRBV20-1,-,TRBD1,TRBJ1-4,CSASRDRKKLFF,TGCAGTGCTTCTCGGGACAGAAAGAAACTGTTTTTT
TRBV20-1,few,TRBD1,TRBJ2-2,CSARPDRVGTGELFF,TGCAGTGCTAGACCCGACAGGGTTGGCACCGGGGAGCTGTTTTTT
TRBV7-8,-,TRBD1,TRBJ2-6,CASSLPQGRAGANVLTF,TGTGCCAGCAGCTTACCACAGGGGAGAGCTGGGGCCAACGTCCTGACTTTC
TRBV10-3,-,TRBD1,TRBJ1-2,CAISEGAGGLYGYTF,TGTGCCATCAGTGAGGGGGCAGGGGGCCTCTATGGCTACACCTTC
TRBV12-5,-,-,TRBJ1-2,CASSRTGLWGYTF,TGTGCTAGTTCGCGCACAGGACTCTGGGGCTACACCTTC
TRBV7-2,-,TRBD1,TRBJ1-1,CASSSPDRQNTEAFF,TGTGCCAGCAGCTCCCCGGACAGGCAGAACACTGAAGCTTTCTTT
TRBV7-9,-,-,TRBJ2-7,CASSKGHGLYEQYF,TGTGCCAGCAGCAAAGGACACGGCCTATACGAGCAGTACTTC
TRBV2,-,-,TRBJ2-5,CASSEFISPGNEQYF,TGTGCCAGCAGTGAGTTCATTAGTCCGGGTAATGAGCAGTACTTC
TRBV30,-,-,TRBJ2-5,CAWRKGGPKTQYF,TGTGCCTGGAGGAAAGGGGGGCCGAAGACCCAGTACTTC
TRBV29-1,-,TRBD1,TRBJ1-3,CSTWTGPGNTIYF,TGCAGCACTTGGACAGGGCCTGGAAACACCATATATTTT
TRBV6-5,-,-,TRBJ2-6,CASSSPAAGANVLTF,TGTGCCAGCAGTTCTCCAGCGGCGGGGGCCAACGTCCTGACTTTC
TRBV4-3,-,TRBD1,TRBJ2-1,CASSQEPDRGRISEQFF,TGCGCCAGCAGCCAAGAACCTGACAGGGGGCGGATTAGTGAGCAGTTCTTC